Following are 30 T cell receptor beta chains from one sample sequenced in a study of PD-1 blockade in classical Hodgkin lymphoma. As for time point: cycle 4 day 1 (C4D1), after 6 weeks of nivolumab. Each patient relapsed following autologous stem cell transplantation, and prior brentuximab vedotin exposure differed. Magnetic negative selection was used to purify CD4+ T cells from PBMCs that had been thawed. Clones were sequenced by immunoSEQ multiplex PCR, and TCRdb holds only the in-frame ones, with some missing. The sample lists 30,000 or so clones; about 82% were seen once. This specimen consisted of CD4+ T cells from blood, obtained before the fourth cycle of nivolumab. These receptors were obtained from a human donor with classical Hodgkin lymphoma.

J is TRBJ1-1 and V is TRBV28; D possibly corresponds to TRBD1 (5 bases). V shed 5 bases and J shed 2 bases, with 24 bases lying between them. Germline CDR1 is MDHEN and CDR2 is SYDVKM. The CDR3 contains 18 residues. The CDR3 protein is CASSTGALRTPFNTEAFF. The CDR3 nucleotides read TGTGCCAGCAGTACCGGGGCTCTACGGACACCCTTCAACACTGAAGCTTTCTTT.

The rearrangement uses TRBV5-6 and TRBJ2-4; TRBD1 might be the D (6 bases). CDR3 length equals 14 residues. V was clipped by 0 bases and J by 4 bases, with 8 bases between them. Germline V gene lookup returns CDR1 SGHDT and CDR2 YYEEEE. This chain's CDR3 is CASSLGQVKNIQYF. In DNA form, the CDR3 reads TGTGCCAGCAGCTTGGGACAGGTTAAAAACATTCAGTACTTC. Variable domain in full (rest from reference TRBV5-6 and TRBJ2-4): DAGVTQSPTHLIKTRGQQVTLRCSPKSGHDTVSWYQQALGQGPQFIFQYYEEEERQRGNFPDRFSGHQFPNYSSELNVNALLLGDSALYLCASSLGQVKNIQYFGAGTRLSVL.

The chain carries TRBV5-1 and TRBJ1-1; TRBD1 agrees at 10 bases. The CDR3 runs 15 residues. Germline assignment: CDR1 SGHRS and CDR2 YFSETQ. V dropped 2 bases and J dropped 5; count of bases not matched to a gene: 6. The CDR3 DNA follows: TGCGCCAGCAGCTTCACCGGGACAGGGGTAACTGAAGCTTTCTTT. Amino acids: CASSFTGTGVTEAFF.

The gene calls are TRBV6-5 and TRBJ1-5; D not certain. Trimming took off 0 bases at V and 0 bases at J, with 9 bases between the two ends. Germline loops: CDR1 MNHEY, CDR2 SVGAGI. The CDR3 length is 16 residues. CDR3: CASSYSRAYSNQPQHF. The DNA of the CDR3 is TGTGCCAGCAGTTACTCGCGCGCTTATAGCAATCAGCCCCAGCATTTT.

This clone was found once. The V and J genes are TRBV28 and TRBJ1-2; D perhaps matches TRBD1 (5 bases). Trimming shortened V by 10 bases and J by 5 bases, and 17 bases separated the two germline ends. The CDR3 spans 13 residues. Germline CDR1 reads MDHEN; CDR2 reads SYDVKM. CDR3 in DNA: TGTGCCACAAACCGGGGACGGCTATATGGCTACACCTTC. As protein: CATNRGRLYGYTF.

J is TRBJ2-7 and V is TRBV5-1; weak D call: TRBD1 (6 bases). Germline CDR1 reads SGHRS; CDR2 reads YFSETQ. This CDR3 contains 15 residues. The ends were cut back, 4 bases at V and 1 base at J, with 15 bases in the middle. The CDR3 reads CASSPTLGASYEQYF. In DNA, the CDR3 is TGCGCCAGCAGCCCAACTTTGGGGGCGTCCTACGAGCAGTACTTC.

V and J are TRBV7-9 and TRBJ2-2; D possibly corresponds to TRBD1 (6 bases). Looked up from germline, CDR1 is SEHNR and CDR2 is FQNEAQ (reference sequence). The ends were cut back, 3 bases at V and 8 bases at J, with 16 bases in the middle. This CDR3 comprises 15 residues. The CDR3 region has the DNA TGTGCCAGCAGCTTTAACAGGGCCGGCTTAGGGGAGCTGTTTTTT. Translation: CASSFNRAGLGELFF.

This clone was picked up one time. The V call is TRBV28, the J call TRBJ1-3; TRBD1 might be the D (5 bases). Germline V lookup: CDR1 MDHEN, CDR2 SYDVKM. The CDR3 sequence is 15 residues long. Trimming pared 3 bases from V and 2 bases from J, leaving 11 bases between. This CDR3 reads CASSLGGRAGNTIYF. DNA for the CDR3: TGTGCCAGCAGTTTGGGGGGTAGGGCTGGAAACACCATATATTTT.

The CDR3 protein is CASRRTGGWETQYF. The CDR3 DNA is TGTGCCAGCAGAAGGACAGGGGGCTGGGAGACCCAGTACTTC. The gene calls are TRBV6-6 and TRBJ2-5; 11 bases line up with TRBD1. Trimming took 6 bases from V and 5 from J; bases not matched to a gene: 5. Germline V gives CDR1 MNHNY, CDR2 SVGAGI (reference sequence). This CDR3 has 14 amino acids.

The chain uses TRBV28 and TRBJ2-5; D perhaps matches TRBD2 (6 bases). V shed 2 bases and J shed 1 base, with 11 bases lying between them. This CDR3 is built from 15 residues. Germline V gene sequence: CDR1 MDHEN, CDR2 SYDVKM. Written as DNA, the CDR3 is TGTGCCAGCAGTTTAGCCTCAGCGGGCCAAGAGACCCAGTACTTC. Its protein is CASSLASAGQETQYF.

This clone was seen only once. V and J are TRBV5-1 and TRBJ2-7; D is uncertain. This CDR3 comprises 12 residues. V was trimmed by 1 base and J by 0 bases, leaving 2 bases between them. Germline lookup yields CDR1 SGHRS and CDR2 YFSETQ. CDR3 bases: TGCGCCAGCAGCTTGACCTCCTACGAGCAGTACTTC. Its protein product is CASSLTSYEQYF.

The CDR3 loop reads CASSSRLAGETQYF. The CDR3 DNA is TGTGCCAGCAGCTCTCGACTAGCGGGGGAGACCCAGTACTTC. The chain employs TRBV11-2 and TRBJ2-5; 11 bases map to TRBD2. The germline V gene has CDR1 SGHAT and CDR2 FQNNGV. The CDR3 length is 14 residues. Trimming cost V 4 bases and J 5 bases; bases outside gene matches: 3.

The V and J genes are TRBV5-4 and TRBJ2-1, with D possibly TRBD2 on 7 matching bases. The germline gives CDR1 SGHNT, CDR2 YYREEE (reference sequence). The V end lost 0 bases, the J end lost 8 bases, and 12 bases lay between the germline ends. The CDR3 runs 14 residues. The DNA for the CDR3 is TGTGCCAGCAGCTTGGCGGGGGGCTTTGATGAGCAGTTCTTC. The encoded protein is CASSLAGGFDEQFF.

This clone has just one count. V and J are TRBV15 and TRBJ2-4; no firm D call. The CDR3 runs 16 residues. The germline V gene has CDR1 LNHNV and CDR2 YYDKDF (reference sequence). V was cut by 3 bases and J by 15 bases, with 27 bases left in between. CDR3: CATSSSAGVSRVVRYF. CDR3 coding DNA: TGTGCCACCAGCAGTTCAGCAGGAGTGTCTAGGGTTGTGCGGTACTTC.

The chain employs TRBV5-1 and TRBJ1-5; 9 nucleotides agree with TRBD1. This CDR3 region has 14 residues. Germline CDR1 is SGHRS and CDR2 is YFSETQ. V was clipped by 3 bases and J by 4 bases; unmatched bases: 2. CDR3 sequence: CASSSGQGNQPQHF. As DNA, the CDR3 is TGCGCCAGCAGCTCCGGACAGGGGAATCAGCCCCAGCATTTT.

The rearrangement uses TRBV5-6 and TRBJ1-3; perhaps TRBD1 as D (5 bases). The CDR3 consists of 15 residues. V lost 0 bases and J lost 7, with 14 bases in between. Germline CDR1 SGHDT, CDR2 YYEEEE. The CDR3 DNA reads TGTGCCAGCAGCTTGGCGCGGGCAGGGCGGAACACCATATATTTT. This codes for CASSLARAGRNTIYF.

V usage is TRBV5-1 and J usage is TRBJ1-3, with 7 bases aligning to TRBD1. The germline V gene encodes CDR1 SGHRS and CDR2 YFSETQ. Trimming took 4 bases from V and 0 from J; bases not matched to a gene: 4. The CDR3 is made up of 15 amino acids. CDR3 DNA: TGCGCCAGCAGCGCACAGGGGAACTCTGGAAACACCATATATTTT. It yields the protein CASSAQGNSGNTIYF.

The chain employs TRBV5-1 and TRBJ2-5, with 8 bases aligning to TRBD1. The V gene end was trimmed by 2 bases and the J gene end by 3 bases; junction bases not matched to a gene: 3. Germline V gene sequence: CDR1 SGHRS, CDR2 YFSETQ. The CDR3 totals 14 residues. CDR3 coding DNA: TGCGCCAGCAGCTTTAACAGGGGGAAAGAGACCCAGTACTTC. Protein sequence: CASSFNRGKETQYF.

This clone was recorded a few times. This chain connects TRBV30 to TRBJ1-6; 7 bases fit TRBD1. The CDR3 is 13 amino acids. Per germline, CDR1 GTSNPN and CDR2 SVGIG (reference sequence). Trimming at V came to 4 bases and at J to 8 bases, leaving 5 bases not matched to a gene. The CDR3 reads CAWTRDRYSPLHF. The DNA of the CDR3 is TGTGCCTGGACCCGGGACAGATATTCACCCCTCCACTTT.

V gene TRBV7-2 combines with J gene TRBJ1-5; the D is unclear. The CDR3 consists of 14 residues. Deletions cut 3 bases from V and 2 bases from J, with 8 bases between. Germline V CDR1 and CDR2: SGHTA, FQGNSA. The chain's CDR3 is CASSFYDGNQPQHF. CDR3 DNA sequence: TGTGCCAGCAGCTTTTATGATGGCAATCAGCCCCAGCATTTT.

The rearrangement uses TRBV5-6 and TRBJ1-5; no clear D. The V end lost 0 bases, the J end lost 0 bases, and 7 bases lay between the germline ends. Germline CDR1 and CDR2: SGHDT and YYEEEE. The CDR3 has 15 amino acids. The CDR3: CASSLALYSNQPQHF. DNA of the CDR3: TGTGCCAGCAGCTTGGCACTTTATAGCAATCAGCCCCAGCATTTT.

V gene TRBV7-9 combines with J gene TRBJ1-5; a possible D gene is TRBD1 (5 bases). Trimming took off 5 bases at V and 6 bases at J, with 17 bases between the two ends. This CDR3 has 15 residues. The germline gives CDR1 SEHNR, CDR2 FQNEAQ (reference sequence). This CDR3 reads CASSVQGAGSQPQHF. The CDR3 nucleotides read TGTGCCAGCAGCGTCCAGGGAGCCGGGAGTCAGCCCCAGCATTTT.

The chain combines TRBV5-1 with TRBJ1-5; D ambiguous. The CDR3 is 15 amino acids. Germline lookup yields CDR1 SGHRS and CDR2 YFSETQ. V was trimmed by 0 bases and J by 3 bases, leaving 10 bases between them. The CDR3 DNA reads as TGCGCCAGCAGCTTGGGTTCTGGATACAATCAGCCCCAGCATTTT. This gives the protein CASSLGSGYNQPQHF.

This CDR3 is CASSGIGGGFGTQYF. CDR3 nucleotide sequence: TGTGCCAGCAGTGGAATAGGAGGAGGGTTTGGGACGCAGTATTTT. J is TRBJ2-3 and V is TRBV2; TRBD2 might be the D (6 bases). Looked up from germline, CDR1 is SNHLY and CDR2 is FYNNEI. CDR3 length equals 15 residues. V was shortened by 4 bases and J by 9 bases, with 20 bases between the two germline ends.

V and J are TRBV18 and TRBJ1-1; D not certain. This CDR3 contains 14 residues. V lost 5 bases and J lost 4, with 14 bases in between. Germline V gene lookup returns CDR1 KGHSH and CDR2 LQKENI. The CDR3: CASSKGGEITEAFF. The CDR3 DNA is TGTGCCAGCTCAAAGGGTGGCGAGATCACTGAAGCTTTCTTT.

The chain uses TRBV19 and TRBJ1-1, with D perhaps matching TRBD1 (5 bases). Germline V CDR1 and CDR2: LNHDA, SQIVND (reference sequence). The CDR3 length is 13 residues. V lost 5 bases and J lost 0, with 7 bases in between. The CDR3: CASSGAMNTEAFF. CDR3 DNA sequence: TGTGCCAGTAGTGGGGCCATGAACACTGAAGCTTTCTTT.

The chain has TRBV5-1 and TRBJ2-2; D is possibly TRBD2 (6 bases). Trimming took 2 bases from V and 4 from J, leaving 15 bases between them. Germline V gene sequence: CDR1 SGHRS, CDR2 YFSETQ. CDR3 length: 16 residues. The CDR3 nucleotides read TGCGCCAGCAGCTTCGACGGTACTAGCTCCACCGGGGAGCTGTTTTTT. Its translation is CASSFDGTSSTGELFF.

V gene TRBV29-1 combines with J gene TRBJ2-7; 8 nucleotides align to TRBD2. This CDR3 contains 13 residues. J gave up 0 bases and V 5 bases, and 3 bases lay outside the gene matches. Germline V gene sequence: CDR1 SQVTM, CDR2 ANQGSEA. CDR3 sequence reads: CSVTGGGSYEQYF. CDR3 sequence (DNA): TGCAGCGTTACGGGGGGGGGCTCCTACGAGCAGTACTTC.

In DNA form, the CDR3 reads TGCAGCGCCGACAGGGGGCTGAACACTGAAGCTTTCTTT. Protein sequence: CSADRGLNTEAFF. The chain is built from TRBV29-1 and TRBJ1-1, with 10 bases fitting TRBD1. Losses at the gene ends were 7 bases for V and 0 bases for J; bases not matched to a gene: 2. This CDR3 is 13 amino acids long. Germline V gives CDR1 SQVTM, CDR2 ANQGSEA.

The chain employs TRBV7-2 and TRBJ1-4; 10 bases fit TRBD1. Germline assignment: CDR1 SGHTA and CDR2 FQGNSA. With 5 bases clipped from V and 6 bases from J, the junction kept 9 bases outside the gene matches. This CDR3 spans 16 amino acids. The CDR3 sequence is CASSTDRGRVYEKLFF. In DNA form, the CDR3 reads TGTGCCAGCAGCACCGACAGGGGGCGGGTGTATGAAAAACTGTTTTTT.